This is a list of T cell receptor beta chains from one sample in a study of spatial heterogeneity in lung cancer. TCRdb re-derived calls from the 5' RACE reads in MiXCR, one entry per CDR3 protein. The sample carries some 120,000 distinct CDR3 sequences, roughly an eighth recorded once. The source material was PBMCs, sampled at follow-up. The source of these receptors is a male donor with early-stage non-small cell lung cancer. Both conserved end residues are part of each CDR3. A D gene is named only where the DNA matches it firmly. The size field is filled for only some rows; it gives once, few, many or a size class.

length	D	V	J	size	CDR3	DNA
13	.	TRBV28	TRBJ2-2	.	CASSFWNPGELFF	TGTGCCAGCAGTTTTTGGAATCCCGGGGAGCTGTTTTTT
15	.	TRBV7-9	TRBJ2-5	.	CASSLGGHGKETQYF	TGTGCCAGCAGCTTAGGGGGACACGGGAAAGAGACCCAGTACTTC
15	.	TRBV5-1	TRBJ2-7	.	CASNSGEIDTYEQYF	TGCGCCAGCAACTCTGGCGAAATAGACACCTACGAGCAGTACTTC
18	TRBD2	TRBV13	TRBJ2-3	many	CASSPLSGVQTSTDTQYF	TGTGCCAGCAGCCCCCTTAGCGGGGTCCAAACTTCCACAGATACGCAGTATTTT
14	.	TRBV5-1	TRBJ2-2	many	CASSNPALTGELFF	TGCGCCAGCAGCAACCCAGCCCTCACCGGGGAGCTGTTTTTT
13	.	TRBV28	TRBJ1-2	many	CASSLTQLAGYTF	TGTGCCAGCAGTTTGACCCAACTGGCCGGCTACACCTTC
15	.	TRBV29-1	TRBJ2-2	many	CSVDPRAGWAGELFF	TGCAGCGTTGATCCCCGGGCGGGTTGGGCCGGGGAGCTGTTTTTT
13	.	TRBV9	TRBJ2-1	few	CASSVETWNEQFF	TGTGCCAGCAGCGTAGAAACTTGGAATGAGCAGTTCTTC
15	.	TRBV12-3/TRBV12-4	TRBJ1-5	many	CASSLDRLGNQPQHF	TGTGCCAGCAGTTTAGACAGGTTGGGGAATCAGCCCCAGCATTTT
14	.	TRBV11-3	TRBJ2-7	few	CASSNTLGSREQYF	TGTGCCAGCAGCAACACCTTGGGCTCCCGGGAGCAGTACTTC
13	.	TRBV7-2	TRBJ2-3	.	CASSLGADNTQYF	TGTGCCAGCAGCTTAGGCGCCGACAACACGCAGTATTTT
12	.	TRBV20-1	TRBJ1-2	many	CSPPPRLYGYTF	TGCAGTCCTCCTCCGCGGCTCTATGGCTACACCTTC
15	.	TRBV4-3	TRBJ2-7	few	CASSQEARALERQYF	TGCGCCAGCAGCCAAGAGGCGCGGGCTTTAGAACGGCAGTACTTC
15	TRBD1	TRBV4-2	TRBJ2-5	many	CASESSAGTAETQYF	TGTGCCAGCGAAAGTTCGGCCGGGACAGCAGAGACCCAGTACTTC
16	TRBD1	TRBV5-1	TRBJ1-2	.	CASSLEPGGANYGYTF	TGCGCCAGCAGCTTGGAGCCAGGGGGCGCGAACTATGGCTACACCTTC
13	.	TRBV4-3	TRBJ2-1	few	CATSQVSSGEQFF	TGCGCCACCAGTCAGGTGTCGTCGGGTGAGCAGTTCTTC
15	TRBD2	TRBV7-9	TRBJ2-1	many	CASSVPGLSYNEQFF	TGTGCCAGCAGCGTACCGGGACTATCCTACAATGAGCAGTTCTTC
13	.	TRBV7-9	TRBJ1-6	few	CASSSQSGVTLHF	TGTGCCAGCAGTTCTCAGTCTGGGGTCACCCTCCACTTT
14	.	TRBV12-3/TRBV12-4	TRBJ1-1	many	CASSFQGSNTEAFF	TGTGCCAGCAGTTTCCAGGGGTCGAACACTGAAGCTTTCTTT
14	.	TRBV12-3/TRBV12-4	TRBJ2-7	.	CASSQDSVVYEQYF	TGTGCCAGCAGTCAGGATAGCGTGGTCTACGAGCAGTACTTC
15	TRBD1	TRBV2	TRBJ1-1	few	CASRTGGAGYTEAFF	TGTGCCAGCAGAACAGGGGGCGCGGGTTATACTGAAGCTTTCTTT
14	.	TRBV6-5	TRBJ1-2	.	CASSSGRVGNGYTF	TGTGCCAGCAGTTCCGGGCGAGTAGGGAATGGCTACACCTTC
15	TRBD1	TRBV6-6	TRBJ2-3	few	CASISRDRATDTQYF	TGTGCCAGCATCTCTCGGGACAGGGCCACAGATACGCAGTATTTT
14	.	TRBV7-8	TRBJ1-4	.	CASSPTRGGEKLFF	TGTGCCAGCAGCCCTACAAGAGGGGGAGAAAAACTGTTTTTT
13	.	TRBV12-3/TRBV12-4	TRBJ2-3	many	CASITTGSDTQYF	TGTGCCAGCATTACCACAGGGTCAGATACGCAGTATTTT
16	TRBD1	TRBV7-8	TRBJ2-7	few	CASSLRDRYPTYEQYF	TGTGCCAGCAGCTTAAGGGACAGATACCCGACCTACGAGCAGTACTTC
16	.	TRBV30	TRBJ1-4	.	CAWTGSAIATNEKLFF	TGTGCCTGGACAGGGTCAGCTATTGCAACTAATGAAAAACTGTTTTTT
14	TRBD1	TRBV27	TRBJ1-1	many	CASSLDRLNTEAFF	TGTGCCAGCAGTCTGGACAGGTTGAACACTGAAGCTTTCTTT
11	.	TRBV29-1	TRBJ2-2	many	CSVGGSGELFF	TGCAGCGTTGGAGGGTCCGGGGAGCTGTTTTTT
13	.	TRBV10-3	TRBJ2-7	many	CAIKDSGLNEQYF	TGTGCCATCAAAGACTCCGGGCTGAACGAGCAGTACTTC
15	.	TRBV6-2/TRBV6-3	TRBJ2-1	.	CASSLLEPAYNEQFF	TGTGCCAGCAGCCTACTAGAGCCGGCCTACAATGAGCAGTTCTTC
14	.	TRBV25-1	TRBJ2-5	.	CASKEVGGQETQYF	TGTGCCAGCAAGGAGGTCGGAGGGCAAGAGACCCAGTACTTC
15	.	TRBV7-2	TRBJ2-3	.	CASRSEGWGTDTQYF	TGTGCCAGCAGATCGGAGGGTTGGGGCACAGATACGCAGTATTTT
14	.	TRBV6-2/TRBV6-3	TRBJ1-5	.	CASGSSVSNQPQHF	TGTGCCAGCGGAAGCAGTGTAAGCAATCAGCCCCAGCATTTT
16	.	TRBV5-6	TRBJ2-4	few	CASSLGNGGGKVVQYF	TGTGCCAGCAGCTTGGGTAATGGTGGGGGTAAAGTCGTTCAGTACTTC
11	.	TRBV7-9	TRBJ2-1	few	CASSPQNEQFF	TGTGCCAGCAGCCCCCAGAATGAGCAGTTCTTC
15	.	TRBV6-2/TRBV6-3	TRBJ2-7	.	CASSRNDRPPYEQYF	TGTGCCAGCAGTCGAAATGACAGGCCCCCCTACGAGCAGTACTTC
16	.	TRBV4-3	TRBJ1-2	few	CASSQELAVLVYGYTF	TGCGCCAGCAGCCAAGAGTTGGCGGTTCTGGTCTATGGCTACACCTTC
16	TRBD2	TRBV3-1	TRBJ2-7	few	CASSQRVSSGGPPQYF	TGTGCCAGCAGCCAACGCGTGTCTAGCGGGGGGCCACCCCAGTACTTC
12	.	TRBV29-1	TRBJ1-5	medium-sized	CSVGQHNQPQHF	TGCAGCGTTGGACAGCACAATCAGCCCCAGCATTTT
17	.	TRBV29-1	TRBJ1-2	many	CSVEGNGGHQVDYGYTF	TGCAGCGTTGAAGGGAATGGGGGCCACCAGGTGGACTATGGCTACACCTTC
13	.	TRBV2	TRBJ1-6	many	CASIGIRDSPLHF	TGTGCCAGCATCGGGATCAGGGATTCACCCCTCCACTTT
15	.	TRBV28	TRBJ2-3	many	CASSFPGSSTDTQYF	TGTGCCAGCAGTTTCCCAGGGAGTAGCACAGATACGCAGTATTTT
19	.	TRBV11-2	TRBJ1-3	few	CASSQTDRFLSFSGNTIYF	TGTGCCAGCAGCCAGACCGACAGGTTCCTATCCTTCTCTGGAAACACCATATATTTT
15	.	TRBV6-5	TRBJ2-3	.	CASSYMRVASDTQYF	TGTGCCAGCAGTTACATGCGGGTCGCCTCAGATACGCAGTATTTT
15	.	TRBV28	TRBJ1-5	many	CASSLSTVSNQPQHF	TGTGCCAGCAGTTTGAGCACGGTTAGCAATCAGCCCCAGCATTTT
14	TRBD2	TRBV20-1	TRBJ2-5	many	CSARLAGAQETQYF	TGCAGTGCTAGGCTAGCGGGGGCCCAAGAGACCCAGTACTTC
13	.	TRBV20-1	TRBJ1-1	many	CSVKSGVNTEAFF	TGCAGTGTCAAGTCGGGGGTGAACACTGAAGCTTTCTTT
14	.	TRBV20-1	TRBJ1-1	.	CSGKRGGMNTEAFF	TGCAGTGGTAAACGTGGGGGGATGAACACTGAAGCTTTCTTT
15	.	TRBV20-1	TRBJ2-2	many	CSARDQRGNTGELFF	TGCAGTGCTAGAGATCAGAGGGGGAACACCGGGGAGCTGTTTTTT
14	.	TRBV4-2	TRBJ2-5	.	CASSQWERQETQYF	TGTGCCAGCAGCCAGTGGGAAAGGCAAGAGACCCAGTACTTC
13	.	TRBV12-3/TRBV12-4	TRBJ1-1	few	CASSLTDNTEAFF	TGTGCCAGCAGTTTAACGGACAACACTGAAGCTTTCTTT
16	TRBD1	TRBV4-2	TRBJ1-1	many	CASSQVHGQGNTEAFF	TGTGCCAGCAGCCAAGTACATGGACAGGGGAACACTGAAGCTTTCTTT
14	.	TRBV27	TRBJ2-7	many	CASSTGSLVYEQYF	TGTGCCAGCAGTACAGGCTCACTTGTCTACGAGCAGTACTTC
14	.	TRBV5-6	TRBJ1-1	many	CASSFPGGSTEAFF	TGTGCCAGCAGTTTCCCTGGGGGTAGCACTGAAGCTTTCTTT
15	TRBD1	TRBV5-1	TRBJ1-4	few	CASSRTGDTNEKLFF	TGCGCCAGCAGCAGGACAGGGGATACTAATGAAAAACTGTTTTTT
15	TRBD1	TRBV18	TRBJ1-2	.	CASSPRDRGSYGYTF	TGTGCCAGCTCACCCCGGGACAGGGGAAGCTATGGCTACACCTTC
17	TRBD2	TRBV4-1	TRBJ2-3	few	CASSRGGQTRGTDTQYF	TGCGCCAGCAGCCGGGGGGGTCAGACCCGGGGCACAGATACGCAGTATTTT
10	.	TRBV29-1	TRBJ2-5	many	CSVSVETQYF	TGCAGCGTTAGTGTGGAGACCCAGTACTTC